The 9 T cell receptor beta chains below all came from one sample that was sequenced in a study of T cell repertoires in cytomegalovirus infection. These receptors' targets are unknown. Via MiXCR, TCRdb re-called the reads, giving one row per CDR3 protein. Of 570,000 or so distinct CDR3 sequences listed, roughly 42% are singletons. The sample here was cultured PBMCs, taken from culture after CMV antigen stimulation. These receptors were obtained from a human donor in good health (CMV status not recorded). Some clones in this sample may be carry-over from other donors' samples.

This rearrangement joins TRBV19 to TRBJ1-5; the D gene is possibly TRBD1 (6 bases). V was clipped by 2 bases and J by 6 bases, with 11 bases between them. CDR1 is LNHDA, CDR2 SQIVND, per germline (reference sequence). There are 14 residues in the CDR3. DNA of the CDR3: TGTGCCAGTAGTATAACAGGGTACAGTCAGCCCCAGCATTTT. It yields the protein CASSITGYSQPQHF.

V gene TRBV6-1 combines with J gene TRBJ1-5; D is perhaps TRBD1 (6 bases). CDR1 MNHNS and CDR2 SASEGT come from the germline V gene. V lost 6 bases and J lost 0, with 21 bases in between. The CDR3 has 18 amino acids. CDR3 in amino acids: CASRYRAPRGDSNQPQHF. Written as DNA, the CDR3 is TGTGCCAGCAGGTACAGGGCCCCAAGGGGAGATAGCAATCAGCCCCAGCATTTT.

V is TRBV6-8 and J is TRBJ2-1; D may be TRBD2 (6 bases). This CDR3 has 17 amino acids. The V and J ends lost 7 bases and 5 bases respectively, with 24 bases between them. Germline assignment: CDR1 MNHGY and CDR2 SAAAGT. The CDR3 loop is CASTPDTRDSMNNEQFF. The CDR3, as DNA: TGTGCCAGCACCCCCGACACCCGGGACTCTATGAACAATGAGCAGTTCTTC.

This clonotype was recorded at least ten times. V gene TRBV7-8 combines with J gene TRBJ1-6, with D hard to call. Between the trimmed V and J ends, which lost 5 bases and 10 bases, there was a span of 9 bases. Germline CDR1 is SGHVS and CDR2 is FQNEAQ. CDR3 length equals 12 residues. The DNA of the CDR3 is TGTGCCAGCAGCAGACTCAGGTCACCCCTCCACTTT. This encodes CASSRLRSPLHF.

The chain joins TRBV7-6 to TRBJ2-1; the D gene is possibly TRBD1 (6 bases). CDR1 and CDR2 (germline): SGHVS, FNYEAQ. V lost 2 bases, J lost 0 bases, and 23 bases lay in between. The CDR3 totals 20 residues. The CDR3 bases are TGTGCCAGCAGCTTAATCGGGGCAGGGGCTTATTCGAGCTCCTACAATGAGCAGTTCTTC. Protein sequence: CASSLIGAGAYSSSYNEQFF.

This sequence joins TRBV7-9 and TRBJ1-6, with a possible D match to TRBD1 (5 bases). This CDR3 is built from 16 residues. V lost 5 bases and J lost 7, with 18 bases in between. CDR1 is SEHNR and CDR2 is FQNEAQ in the germline V gene (reference sequence). CDR3 DNA: TGTGCCAGCAGCCCCGCCGGGCAGGGCGGGAATTCACCCCTCCACTTT. Protein sequence: CASSPAGQGGNSPLHF.

The chain joins TRBV7-9 to TRBJ2-1; 13 bases match TRBD2. V lost 5 bases and J lost 8; bases outside the gene matches: 12. CDR3 length: 17 amino acids. The germline V gene has CDR1 SEHNR and CDR2 FQNEAQ (reference sequence). CDR3 in amino acids: CASSPQTGTSGNHEQFF. For the CDR3, the DNA is TGTGCCAGCAGCCCCCAGACCGGGACTAGCGGGAACCATGAGCAGTTCTTC.

V gene TRBV20-1 combines with J gene TRBJ1-2; no clear D gene. The V end lost 3 bases, the J end lost 2 bases, and 13 bases lay between the germline ends. The CDR3 has 14 residues. CDR1 DFQATT and CDR2 SNEGSKA come from the germline V gene (reference sequence). The CDR3 sequence is CSASPGLGNYGYTF. CDR3 bases: TGCAGTGCTAGTCCGGGCCTAGGGAACTATGGCTACACCTTC.

This clonotype was recorded a few times. This chain connects TRBV7-6 to TRBJ2-1, with D tentatively TRBD2 (6 bases). Trimming took off 1 base at V and 11 bases at J, with 18 bases between the two ends. Germline V lookup: CDR1 SGHVS, CDR2 FNYEAQ. The CDR3 has 15 amino acids. The CDR3 region is CASSLGETPGVKQFF. The CDR3 DNA reads as TGTGCCAGCAGCTTAGGCGAGACTCCGGGGGTGAAGCAGTTCTTC.